This TCR beta chain was captured in a study of T-cell memory formation after mild COVID-19. Study-level information: Largely, TCR clusters stayed within a single donor. Study-level points and caveats: For second-wave clones that peaked at day 37, SARS-CoV-2 specificity went unverified. Of the contracting clones, CD4+ ones lay mainly in CM and EM, and CD8+ ones in EMRA.

TCR alpha and TCR beta cDNA libraries carrying sample barcodes and UMIs were produced by 5'RACE using constant-segment primers. From the 5' RACE reads, TCRdb called clonotypes with MiXCR, one entry per CDR3 protein. This table has approximately 300,000 distinct CDR3 sequences, approximately 15% appearing once. The J segment lost 0 bases and the V segment lost 0 bases, leaving 2 bases of the junction unmatched. CDR1 is KGHSH and CDR2 is LQKENI in the germline V gene. The CDR3 extends over 16 amino acids. Only a few counts were recorded for this clonotype. Its antigen is as yet unknown. Sequenced input: PBMCs or a T cell subset sorted from them (not recorded which). The TCR sequence derives from a man aged 18 to 30 who had mild COVID-19 (a few samples of this study predate the infection). Cell type and time point are not known. The chain is built from TRBV18 and TRBJ2-4; 7 nucleotides match TRBD1. CDR3 sequence: CASSPPGQLAKNIQYF. CDR3 bases: TGTGCCAGCTCACCACCGGGACAGCTAGCCAAAAACATTCAGTACTTC.